This T cell receptor (beta chain) appears in the sequencing data of a study of long-term antiretroviral therapy in people with HIV (dated by TCRdb to the early 2020s). A note on the overall study: The earliest samples were collected about a decade before the 2015 WHO recommendation for immediate ART, when ART was typically delayed until CD4 counts fell. A retrospective serial study tested whether changes in peripheral blood TRB repertoire composition and diversity were associated with ART initiation and durable HIV suppression. From a few dozen adults with confirmed HIV infection, the cohort provided roughly 200 cryopreserved PBMC samples, gathered serially across a mean of around 6 years (range 1-12). Among the 30 to 35 participants with HIV, eleven were female. No cross-contamination during QIAcube processing was seen in test extractions of a monoclonal T-cell line run alongside around 30 polyclonal samples.

The germline V gene (reference sequence) specifies GTSNPN as CDR1 and SVGIG as CDR2. V sheds 2 bases and J sheds 3 bases, leaving 11 bases between their ends. The CDR3, cysteine through phenylalanine, is 14 amino acids long. Only the CDR3 portion is preserved as DNA: 42 bases, with reading frame beginning at the first base. Participants were included only if at least one PBMC sample before ART initiation and at least two post-ART samples were available. Every participant with HIV received treatment in the United States of America. Before DNA extraction, cryopreserved samples containing roughly 0.9-11 million PBMC were thawed and washed. At the time of the earliest PBMC sample, participants with HIV were aged between roughly 20 and 60 years. Each participant contributed PBMC samples from 1-4 timepoints before ART initiation and 2-8 timepoints after ART initiation, with a median of 7 samples. Serial HIV viral load, CD4+ T-cell count, ART history and demographic data were obtained for every participant. Using a Qiagen kit on a QIAcube, genomic DNA was extracted from unsorted PBMC, with samples processed in batches of 12.

What the research found in general, with its limitations: The samples span the years 2004 to 2017, and the ART regimens used at that time may not be as effective as current regimens. A significant increase in TRB diversity was found to be associated with ART initiation, although TRB diversity was observed to remain significantly below that of transplant donor controls even after long-term ART. Inferences about post-ART repertoire changes were limited because no data were available on ART adherence, viral resistance or therapy changes. HIV repertoires had narrower CDR3 length ranges than controls, and the network structure suggested an antigen-experienced repertoire that shifted only slightly toward naive after ART. Unsorted PBMC were profiled instead of sorted CD4+ and CD8+ T cells because pre-ART samples had limited cell numbers. Because PBMC availability was limited, only the TCR beta chain was sequenced, with no alpha chain pairing. The repertoire was dominated across all time points by expanded TRB clones identified before ART initiation, although this dominance was seen to fluctuate and to decrease in many PLHIV after ART.

Concerning this clone itself: There is no known antigen for this receptor. No clone much larger than this one lies a single base away; base qualities are absent.

The immunoSEQ hsTCRB v3.0 assay was used at survey level resolution to sequence the TRB variable region. TRB sequencing targeted a depth of about 35,000-55,000 T-cell genomes per sample. An Illumina MiSeq with a v3 150-cycle kit was used to sequence the pooled TRB libraries. The paper's processing steps were these. Repertoire analysis was run in R within a reproducible Nextflow workflow that covered QC, data transformation and analysis. Custom analyses were implemented in LymphoSeq2, an R package for AIRR-Seq data exploration. Four samples yielding fewer than 5000 total TRB sequences were excluded, leaving around 200 analyzed HIV repertoires. Among the approximately 190 retained HIV repertoires, approximately 59 were collected before ART initiation and 129 after ART initiation. Repertoires were downsampled to 5000 TRB nucleotide sequences, with summary statistics averaged over 100 downsampling iterations. TRB sequences were retained for analysis only if CDR3 regions of at least seven amino acids were present. Diversity was measured with a Shannon entropy-derived clonality score and the Gini coefficient. In the repertoire networks, any two of the top 5000 CDR3 amino acid sequences were connected whenever the two sequences differed by an edit distance of one. GLIPH2 predicted antigen specificity groups and MHC restriction for TRB CDR3 amino acid sequences. Known CMV, EBV, HIV or tissue antigen associations were flagged by matching CDR3 amino acid sequences against VDJdb and McPAS-TCR. Pre-ART, post-ART and control groups were compared with Wilcoxon signed-rank tests and Holm-Bonferroni correction. TCRdb re-hosts the immuneACCESS table, in-frame sequences only. Its copies lack some clones; in the studies checked, an unresolved V gene accounts for under half of them, and the cause for the rest is not known. The DNA gave D and trimming, while V, J and clone size come from that table. The sample table records some 13,000 clones; under 85% of these occur just once. The ten largest clones take up roughly a sixth of the sample.

Here the chain combines TRBV30 and TRBJ1-5, with TRBD1 perhaps the D gene, on 6 matching bases. Sequencing was performed on unsorted PBMCs, taken 3.4 years after starting antiretroviral therapy. This TCR derives from a middle-aged man with HIV. The nucleotides read TGTGCCTGGAGTAGGGACATGATCAATCAGCCCCAGCATTTT. The translation is CAWSRDMINQPQHF.